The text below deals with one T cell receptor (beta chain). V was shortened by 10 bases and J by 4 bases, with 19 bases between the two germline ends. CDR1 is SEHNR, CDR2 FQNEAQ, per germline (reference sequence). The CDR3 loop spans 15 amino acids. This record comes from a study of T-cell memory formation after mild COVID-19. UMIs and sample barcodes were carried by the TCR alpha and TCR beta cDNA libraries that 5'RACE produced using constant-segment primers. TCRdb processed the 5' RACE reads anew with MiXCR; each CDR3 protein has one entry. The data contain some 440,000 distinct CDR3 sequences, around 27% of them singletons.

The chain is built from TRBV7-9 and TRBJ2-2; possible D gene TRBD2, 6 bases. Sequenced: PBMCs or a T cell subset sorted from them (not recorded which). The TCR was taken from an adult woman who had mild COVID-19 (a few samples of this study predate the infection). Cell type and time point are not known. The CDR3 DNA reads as TGTGCCACCCCTAGCTTCGCGCGGGGCACCGGGGAGCTGTTTTTT. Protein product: CATPSFARGTGELFF.